These T cell receptor beta chains were read from a single sample in a study of OX40 agonist ivuxolimab in advanced cancers. Here immunoSEQ multiplex PCR was the method, and the copy in TCRdb shows in-frame clones only, minus some. Of 30,000 to 45,000 clones listed, around 86% were seen once; the top ten hold approximately 32%. Sequenced here: CD4+ or CD8+ T cells sorted from blood, sampled in a trial of the OX40 agonist ivuxolimab. Receptors originate from an adult with an advanced solid tumor such as melanoma, head and neck, liver or kidney cancer. CDR3s include the opening cysteine and the closing phenylalanine or tryptophan. The D gene is left open where the match is weak. Size values are once, few and many counts, or a class for expanded clones, and some rows have none.

d_call,cdr3_length,v_call,clone_size,j_call,cdr3_aa,cdr3_nt
TRBD1,15,TRBV7-3,.,TRBJ2-1,CASSLNGQGYNEQFF,TGTGCCAGCAGCTTAAACGGACAGGGTTACAATGAGCAGTTCTTC
.,13,TRBV7-3,.,TRBJ2-2,CASSLGIPGELFF,TGTGCCAGCAGCTTAGGAATCCCCGGGGAGCTGTTTTTT
TRBD2,18,TRBV18,once,TRBJ2-1,CASSRLPGTSGSANEQFF,TGTGCCAGCTCACGACTGCCAGGGACTAGCGGGAGTGCCAATGAGCAGTTCTTC
TRBD2,20,TRBV19,.,TRBJ2-1,CASSIRGLAGASWSYNEQFF,TGTGCCAGTAGTATCCGGGGACTAGCGGGAGCCTCGTGGTCCTACAATGAGCAGTTCTTC
TRBD1,16,TRBV19,.,TRBJ2-3,CASSIDRQGSTDTQYF,TGTGCCAGTAGTATAGATCGACAGGGGAGCACAGATACGCAGTATTTT
TRBD1,15,TRBV6-4,.,TRBJ1-2,CASSEGQGASYGYTF,TGTGCCAGCAGCGAAGGGCAGGGGGCATCCTATGGCTACACCTTC
TRBD1,16,TRBV9,.,TRBJ2-2,CASSVVAGGNTGELFF,TGTGCCAGCAGCGTAGTGGCAGGGGGCAACACCGGGGAGCTGTTTTTT
.,16,TRBV4-1,.,TRBJ1-5,CASSQSTYRADQPQHF,TGCGCCAGCAGCCAATCCACCTACAGGGCCGATCAGCCCCAGCATTTT
.,15,TRBV4-1,.,TRBJ1-6,CASSQGSLVPRPLHF,TGCGCCAGCAGCCAAGGGAGTCTAGTCCCACGGCCCCTCCACTTT
.,12,TRBV7-7,few,TRBJ2-2,CASSSYTGELFF,TGTGCTAGCAGCTCATACACCGGGGAGCTGTTTTTT
.,15,TRBV2,.,TRBJ1-3,CASSETGGTGNTIYF,TGTGCCAGCAGTGAAACAGGCGGGACTGGAAACACCATATATTTT
TRBD1,15,TRBV5-1,.,TRBJ1-2,CASSQGGTDFYGYTF,TGCGCCAGCAGCCAGGGGGGAACAGATTTCTATGGCTACACCTTC
.,17,TRBV5-1,.,TRBJ2-3,CASSKGLQHLSTDTQYF,TGCGCCAGCAGCAAGGGACTGCAACACCTTAGCACAGATACGCAGTATTTT
TRBD2,16,TRBV19,few,TRBJ2-1,CASSPLTSGGYNEQFF,TGTGCCAGTAGTCCCTTGACTAGCGGGGGCTACAATGAGCAGTTCTTC
TRBD1,16,TRBV28,few,TRBJ1-1,CASSSPATGANTEAFF,TGTGCCAGCAGTTCCCCCGCGACAGGGGCGAACACTGAAGCTTTCTTT
.,14,TRBV5-4,.,TRBJ2-5,CASSLAGLEETQYF,TGTGCCAGCAGCCTCGCGGGGTTGGAGGAGACCCAGTACTTC
TRBD2,16,TRBV29-1,.,TRBJ2-3,CSVDGTSGYSTDTQYF,TGCAGCGTTGATGGGACTAGCGGGTATAGCACAGATACGCAGTATTTT
.,11,TRBV30,.,TRBJ1-1,CAWSVQTEAFF,TGTGCCTGGAGTGTCCAAACAGAAGCTTTCTTT
TRBD1,14,TRBV2,.,TRBJ1-2,CASSPTGGGYGYTF,TGTGCCAGCAGCCCCACAGGGGGGGGTTATGGCTACACCTTC
TRBD2,14,TRBV28,.,TRBJ2-5,CASSSSGAQETQYF,TGTGCCAGCAGTTCTAGCGGGGCTCAAGAGACCCAGTACTTC
.,17,TRBV5-1,.,TRBJ2-1,CASSSGTDSGGYNEQFF,TGCGCCAGCAGCTCGGGGACGGACTCAGGGGGGTACAATGAGCAGTTCTTC
.,14,TRBV9,once,TRBJ2-2,CASSVATGGGELFF,TGTGCCAGCAGCGTAGCTACGGGTGGCGGGGAGCTGTTTTTT
.,15,TRBV14,.,TRBJ1-2,CASSQDTWANYGYTF,TGTGCCAGCAGCCAAGATACGTGGGCTAACTATGGCTACACCTTC
.,16,TRBV6-5,few,TRBJ2-2,CASSYSRRTNTGELFF,TGTGCCAGCAGTTACTCACGGCGGACGAACACCGGGGAGCTGTTTTTT
.,14,TRBV6-6,.,TRBJ2-3,CASSQSDRTDTQYF,TGTGCCAGCAGTCAATCGGACCGTACAGATACGCAGTATTTT
.,14,TRBV28,.,TRBJ1-6,CASSLGTRNSPLHF,TGTGCCAGCAGTTTAGGGACACGCAATTCACCCCTCCACTTT
TRBD1,13,TRBV19,.,TRBJ1-1,CASNRGLGTEAFF,TGTGCCAGTAATAGGGGGCTCGGCACTGAAGCTTTCTTT
TRBD1,12,TRBV28,.,TRBJ2-5,CASSSRGETQYF,TGTGCCAGCAGTTCCAGGGGGGAGACCCAGTACTTC
.,15,TRBV11-1,.,TRBJ2-5,CASSSRTGIKETQYF,TGTGCCAGCAGCTCCCGAACAGGCATAAAAGAGACCCAGTACTTC
.,14,TRBV5-8,.,TRBJ2-7,CASSPRTGIYEQYF,TGTGCCAGCAGCCCCCGAACAGGGATCTACGAGCAGTACTTC
.,15,TRBV6-6,.,TRBJ1-6,CASMEASSYNSPLHF,TGTGCCAGCATGGAGGCAAGCTCCTATAATTCACCCCTCCACTTT
.,16,TRBV7-3,.,TRBJ1-5,CASSLEGIWGNQPQHF,TGTGCCAGCAGCTTAGAGGGGATCTGGGGCAATCAGCCCCAGCATTTT
.,15,TRBV7-2,.,TRBJ2-4,CASSLVGPAKNIQYF,TGTGCCAGCAGCCTCGTCGGCCCAGCCAAAAACATTCAGTACTTC
.,16,TRBV6-5,.,TRBJ1-6,CASSYSFDGANSPLHF,TGTGCCAGCAGTTACTCGTTTGACGGAGCAAATTCACCCCTCCACTTT
.,14,TRBV7-9,.,TRBJ1-1,CASSLMGLDTEAFF,TGTGCCAGCAGCTTAATGGGTTTGGACACTGAAGCTTTCTTT
.,17,TRBV6-1,.,TRBJ2-5,CASSEFGPGSSYETQYF,.
TRBD1,16,TRBV19,.,TRBJ2-4,CASSIDGTGAKNIQYF,TGTGCCAGTAGTATAGATGGGACAGGGGCCAAAAACATTCAGTACTTC
.,12,TRBV28,.,TRBJ1-4,CASSSGREKLFF,TGTGCCAGCAGTTCCGGTCGTGAAAAACTGTTTTTT
.,15,TRBV6-5,.,TRBJ1-2,CASSYSRGANYGYTF,TGTGCCAGCAGTTACTCTAGGGGCGCAAACTATGGCTACACCTTC
.,16,TRBV10-3,.,TRBJ2-3,CAISQTEGLNTDTQYF,TGTGCCATCAGTCAAACCGAGGGACTGAACACAGATACGCAGTATTTT
.,14,TRBV5-1,.,TRBJ2-5,CASSSGGFQETQYF,TGCGCCAGCAGCTCCGGGGGATTCCAAGAGACCCAGTACTTC
.,14,TRBV2,few,TRBJ2-2,CASSDLGTTGELFF,TGTGCCAGCAGTGATTTGGGGACCACCGGGGAGCTGTTTTTT
TRBD2,15,TRBV6-1,.,TRBJ2-2,CASSVLAGATGELFF,TGTGCCAGCAGTGTCCTAGCGGGAGCCACCGGGGAGCTGTTTTTT
TRBD1,13,TRBV10-3,.,TRBJ1-1,CAISEGTEDGAFF,TGTGCCATCAGCGAGGGGACAGAGGATGGAGCTTTCTTT
.,15,TRBV29-1,.,TRBJ2-5,CSVDVRGRYQETQYF,TGCAGCGTTGATGTTAGGGGCAGGTACCAAGAGACCCAGTACTTC
TRBD1,16,TRBV14,.,TRBJ1-5,CASSQPRQGPPQPQHF,TGTGCCAGCAGCCAACCACGACAGGGCCCCCCTCAGCCCCAGCATTTT
TRBD1,12,TRBV2,.,TRBJ1-6,CASRQGLAPLHF,TGTGCCAGCCGACAGGGTTTAGCTCCCCTCCACTTT
TRBD2,13,TRBV6-5,.,TRBJ2-7,CASGLAGGREQYF,TGTGCCAGCGGATTAGCGGGAGGGCGGGAGCAGTACTTC
TRBD1,15,TRBV2,.,TRBJ2-2,CASSEVGGLVGELFF,TGTGCCAGCAGTGAAGTAGGGGGCCTGGTCGGGGAGCTGTTTTTT
.,14,TRBV28,.,TRBJ2-7,CASSLGGWGYEQYF,TGTGCCAGCAGTTTAGGTGGGTGGGGGTACGAGCAGTACTTC
.,18,TRBV5-1,.,TRBJ2-3,CASSGKLNTGPSTDTQYF,TGCGCCAGCAGCGGAAAACTTAACACAGGGCCGAGCACAGATACGCAGTATTTT
.,15,TRBV18,.,TRBJ1-4,CASSPSRGQAEKLFF,TGTGCCAGCTCACCCTCCCGGGGGCAGGCTGAAAAACTGTTTTTT
TRBD2,16,TRBV15,.,TRBJ2-3,CATSRGAGGTTDTQYF,TGTGCCACCAGCAGAGGCGCGGGAGGAACCACAGATACGCAGTATTTT
TRBD2,16,TRBV12-5,once,TRBJ2-3,CASGSGTSGRTDTQYF,TGTGCTAGTGGTTCTGGGACTAGCGGGAGAACAGATACGCAGTATTTT
.,10,TRBV20-1,.,TRBJ2-1,CSASFGEQFF,TGCAGTGCTAGCTTCGGTGAGCAGTTCTTC
.,14,TRBV2,many,TRBJ2-7,CASSVSSTPYEQYF,TGTGCCAGCAGTGTTTCCTCAACCCCCTACGAGCAGTACTTC